This TCR beta chain came from a study of blood T cell repertoires in COVID-19. Across the whole study: Acute-phase and convalescent COVID-19 samples originated in the United States, Italy and Spain. PBMCs, B-cell-depleted T cells, or T cells were the source of the cDNA or gDNA that made up the material.

The CDR3 loop spans 12 amino acids. The V gene's germline CDR1 is LGHDT and CDR2 YNNKEL (reference sequence). V was pared by 3 bases and J by 4 bases, with 6 bases between. In the authors' workflow: Reference gene primer amplification yielded estimated nucleated cell counts. Sequenced by immunoSEQ multiplex PCR; TCRdb stores in-frame clones only, minus some. For V, J and clone size, that table is used; D and trimming come from the DNA. Found here are about 150,000 clones, around 87% of them singletons; the top ten hold around 6.5%. This TCR came from a man aged 80 or over with acute or convalescent COVID-19. The V gene is TRBV3-1 (or the pseudogene TRBV3-2), the J gene TRBJ1-1; D remains unclear. Sequenced input: peripheral blood. This CDR3 is CASSHSTTEAFF. The CDR3, as DNA: TGTGCCAGCAGCCATTCTACCACTGAAGCTTTCTTT.